The 27 T cell receptor beta chains reported below all come from one sample, sequenced in a study of T cells in narcolepsy. Only in-frame clones appear in the TCRdb table, and some are missing; sequencing was by immunoSEQ multiplex PCR. In the table there are 25,000 to 35,000 clones, roughly 82% of which are singletons. The sequenced material came from CD45RA- memory CD4+ T cells from PBMCs. These receptors all come from a human donor with narcolepsy.

The chain recombines TRBV10-3 with TRBJ2-5; D is perhaps TRBD1 or TRBD2 (5 bases each). Deletions cut 3 bases from V and 1 base from J, with 9 bases between. The CDR3 has 14 residues. Looked up from germline, CDR1 is ENHRY and CDR2 is SYGVKD. CDR3 region: CAISDPGTQETQYF. CDR3 DNA: TGTGCCATCAGTGACCCCGGGACCCAAGAGACCCAGTACTTC.

The chain uses TRBV5-1 and TRBJ2-3, with a weak D call TRBD2 (6 bases). CDR1 and CDR2 (germline): SGHRS, YFSETQ. The CDR3 totals 13 residues. Trimming cost V 2 bases and J 5 bases, with 9 bases left between them. The DNA for the CDR3 is TGCGCCAGCAGCTTTGGGGGGATAGATACGCAGTATTTT. Translation gives CASSFGGIDTQYF.

V usage is TRBV4-2 and J usage is TRBJ1-5; 8 bases align to TRBD1. Germline V gene sequence: CDR1 LGHNA, CDR2 YNFKEQ. The length of the CDR3 is 15 residues. Germline trimming cut 4 bases from V and 6 bases from J; bases unmatched to any gene: 8. CDR3 nucleotide sequence: TGTGCCAGCAGCCGCAACAGGGGGGGAAGTCAGCCCCAGCATTTT. Protein sequence: CASSRNRGGSQPQHF.

The count of this clone is one. V and J are TRBV7-8 and TRBJ1-5, with a weak D call TRBD1 (6 bases). V lost 2 bases and J lost 7, with 18 bases in between. The CDR3 is 16 residues long. Germline V CDR1 and CDR2: SGHVS, FQNEAQ. The chain's CDR3 is CASSLRTRQEGQPQHF. For the CDR3, the DNA is TGTGCCAGCAGCTTAAGAACTAGACAGGAGGGCCAGCCCCAGCATTTT.

The CDR3 nucleotides read TGTGCCAGCTCACCACAACGGTTAATCGAGACTGAAGCTTTCTTT. Translation gives CASSPQRLIETEAFF. The gene calls are TRBV18 and TRBJ1-1; D gene ambiguous. In germline, CDR1 is KGHSH, CDR2 LQKENI. V lost 1 base to trimming and J lost 5 bases, with 14 bases between them. This CDR3 has 15 residues.

The chain is built from TRBV18 and TRBJ2-7, with TRBD2 matching over 8 bases. After removal of 6 bases from V and 3 bases from J, the junction contained 7 bases not matched to a gene. CDR3 length: 14 residues. The V gene's germline CDR1 is KGHSH and CDR2 LQKENI. CDR3 nucleotides: TGTGCCAGCTCCTCCGGGGGGGGGATCTACGAGCAGTACTTC. Encoded protein: CASSSGGGIYEQYF.

The chain recombines TRBV7-3 with TRBJ2-3; TRBD2 matches 8 bases. Germline CDR1 is SGHTA and CDR2 is FQGTGA. The CDR3 extends over 15 amino acids. The V gene end was trimmed by 1 base and the J gene end by 2 bases; junction bases not matched to a gene: 2. CDR3 amino acids: CASSLNGRATDTQYF. CDR3 DNA: TGTGCCAGCAGCTTAAACGGGAGGGCCACAGATACGCAGTATTTT.

V and J are TRBV10-3 and TRBJ2-3, with 7 positions matching TRBD2. Per germline, CDR1 ENHRY and CDR2 SYGVKD. The CDR3 extends over 13 amino acids. V trimming: 7 bases; J trimming: 2 bases; junction bases outside the gene matches: 3. The CDR3 reads CAITSGYTDTQYF. The CDR3 coding sequence is TGTGCCATCACTAGCGGCTACACAGATACGCAGTATTTT.

Regarding this clone: One end of the junction is discordant with germline, which a read error may explain. DNA of the CDR3: TGTGCCAGCAGCTACCCGGGGGGCCGTGGGTCCTACAATGAGCAGCTCTTC. Protein: CASSYPGGRGSYNEQLF. J is TRBJ2-1 and V is TRBV5-6; D is possibly TRBD2 (7 bases). The CDR3 totals 17 residues. Germline V gives CDR1 SGHDT, CDR2 YYEEEE.

This chain connects TRBV2 to TRBJ2-5; maybe TRBD2 (6 bases). This CDR3 has 16 amino acids. From germline, CDR1 is SNHLY and CDR2 FYNNEI. V lost 0 bases and J lost 5, with 16 bases in between. The CDR3 nucleotides read TGTGCCAGCAGTGAAGCGCAGGGCGGGGTCTTGGAGACCCAGTACTTC. Encoded protein: CASSEAQGGVLETQYF.

The chain joins TRBV27 to TRBJ1-3; D is unclear. With 5 bases removed from V and 0 bases from J, the gap between germline ends came to 14 bases. Germline values: CDR1 MNHEY, CDR2 SMNVEV (reference sequence). The CDR3 covers 16 residues. The CDR3 here is CASSGRPFSSGNTIYF. The CDR3 DNA reads TGTGCCAGCAGTGGACGGCCTTTCAGCTCTGGAAACACCATATATTTT.

The V gene is TRBV2, the J gene TRBJ2-1, with 7 bases aligning to TRBD2. The J segment lost 8 bases and the V segment lost 4 bases, leaving 11 bases of the junction unmatched. From germline, CDR1 is SNHLY and CDR2 FYNNEI. The CDR3 contains 15 residues. In DNA, the CDR3 is TGTGCCAGCAGTGCCCGGGACTACATCGGCGATGAGCAGTTCTTC. Its protein is CASSARDYIGDEQFF.

This clone is medium-sized (0.01 to 0.1%) within its sample. The rearrangement links TRBV6-1 to TRBJ1-1, with no clear D. The V gene's germline CDR1 is MNHNS and CDR2 SASEGT. The CDR3 spans 15 residues. The V end lost 2 bases, the J end lost 2 bases, and 12 bases lay between the germline ends. CDR3 amino acids: CASSERVTLNTEAFF. The CDR3 DNA reads TGTGCCAGCAGTGAAAGGGTAACACTCAACACTGAAGCTTTCTTT.

The V and J genes are TRBV25-1 and TRBJ1-1; D possibly corresponds to TRBD1 (6 bases). Trimming took off 6 bases at V and 0 bases at J, with 14 bases between the two ends. Germline V lookup: CDR1 MGHDK, CDR2 SYGVNS. The CDR3 is made up of 15 amino acids. This CDR3 reads CASSRLGAVNTEAFF. Written as DNA, the CDR3 is TGTGCCAGCAGCCGCTTGGGGGCCGTGAACACTGAAGCTTTCTTT.

J is TRBJ1-2 and V is TRBV11-1; 11 bases are shared with TRBD1. Germline assignment: CDR1 SGHAT and CDR2 FQDESV (reference sequence). V gave up 5 bases and J gave up 5 bases; unmatched junction bases: 7. This CDR3 comprises 15 residues. The CDR3 reads CASSLEDRGPYGYTF. Written as DNA, the CDR3 is TGTGCCAGCAGCCTAGAGGACAGGGGGCCTTATGGCTACACCTTC. Variable domain in full (rest from reference TRBV11-1 and TRBJ1-2): EAEVAQSPRYKITEKSQAVAFWCDPISGHATLYWYRQILGQGPELLVQFQDESVVDDSQLPKDRFSAERLKGVDSTLKIQPAELGDSAMYLCASSLEDRGPYGYTFGSGTRLTVV.

The gene calls are TRBV10-1 and TRBJ2-6; D gene ambiguous. The germline CDR1 and CDR2 sequences are WNHNN and SYGVQD (reference sequence). Trimming cost V 0 bases and J 3 bases, with 9 bases left between them. CDR3 length: 16 residues. The CDR3 nucleotides read TGCGCCAGCAGTGAGTCGCGGACGGGTGGGGCCAACGTCCTGACTTTC. This encodes CASSESRTGGANVLTF.

The rearrangement uses TRBV9 and TRBJ1-4; no clear D gene. CDR1 is SGDLS, CDR2 YYNGEE, per germline. The length of the CDR3 is 15 residues. The V gene lost 0 bases and the J gene lost 3 bases, with 9 bases spanning the gap. The CDR3 coding sequence is TGTGCCAGCAGCGTAGCCCAAGGTTCTAATGAAAAACTGTTTTTT. This codes for CASSVAQGSNEKLFF.

This clone has only a few counts. The chain couples TRBV14 to TRBJ2-7; D ambiguous. The germline CDR1 and CDR2 sequences are SGHDN and FVKESK. Between the trimmed V and J ends, which lost 3 bases and 0 bases, there was a span of 9 bases. The CDR3 runs 14 residues. CDR3 coding DNA: TGTGCCAGCAGCCATTTTTCGAGCTCCTACGAGCAGTACTTC. Translated, it gives CASSHFSSSYEQYF. Full variable domain (remainder filled in from reference TRBV14 and TRBJ2-7): EAGVTQFPSHSVIEKGQTVTLRCDPISGHDNLYWYRRVMGKEIKFLLHFVKESKQDESGMPNNRFLAERTGGTYSTLKVQPAELEDSGVYFCASSHFSSSYEQYFGPGTRLTVT.

The chain combines TRBV7-8 with TRBJ1-6; 12 nucleotides align to TRBD1. Trimming at V came to 1 base and at J to 9 bases, leaving 7 bases not matched to a gene. Germline V gene lookup returns CDR1 SGHVS and CDR2 FQNEAQ. The CDR3 length is 17 residues. The CDR3 DNA follows: TGTGCCAGCAGCTTAGTCGTTGGGACAGGGGGCGGTTCACCCCTCCACTTT. This translates into CASSLVVGTGGGSPLHF.

The genes are TRBV6-1 and TRBJ1-6; 7 nucleotides line up with TRBD1. Trimming cost V 6 bases and J 6 bases; bases outside gene matches: 8. Germline V gene data show CDR1 as MNHNS and CDR2 as SASEGT. The CDR3 is 15 amino acids. For the CDR3, the DNA is TGTGCCAGCAGAACCACAGGGGCTCCTAATTCACCCCTCCACTTT. It encodes CASRTTGAPNSPLHF.

A remark on this clone: The junction shows a germline mismatch at one end, possibly a read error. The CDR3: CAISGSGWEQFF. The DNA for the CDR3 is TGTGCCATCAGTGGATCGGGCTGGGAGCAGTTCTTC. This chain joins TRBV6-1 and TRBJ2-1; no reliable D call. CDR1 is MNHNS, CDR2 SASEGT, per germline. The CDR3 has 12 residues.

The CDR3: CASSPTGHEQYF. For the CDR3, the DNA is TGTGCCAGCTCACCGACCGGCCACGAGCAGTACTTC. J is TRBJ2-7 and V is TRBV18, with D unresolved. Germline lookup yields CDR1 KGHSH and CDR2 LQKENI. This CDR3 comprises 12 residues. Trimming stripped 3 bases from V and 5 bases from J, with 8 bases between.

The rearrangement links TRBV28 to TRBJ1-2, with 7 bases lining up with TRBD1. This CDR3 spans 14 amino acids. Germline trimming cut 6 bases from V and 4 bases from J; bases unmatched to any gene: 8. The germline V gene has CDR1 MDHEN and CDR2 SYDVKM. Here the CDR3 reads CASSGTVEFYGYTF. The CDR3 DNA sequence: TGTGCCAGCAGCGGGACAGTGGAATTCTATGGCTACACCTTC.

The rearrangement joins TRBV6-4 to TRBJ2-1, with D uncertain. The CDR3 sequence is 15 residues long. Germline V gives CDR1 MRHNA, CDR2 SNTAGT. V dropped 0 bases and J dropped 2 bases, with 8 bases sitting between them. Written as DNA, the CDR3 is TGTGCCAGCAGTGACTCTGGTGGGGCCTACAATGAGCAGTTCTTC. This translates into CASSDSGGAYNEQFF.

Concerning this clone itself: Other DNA sequences in the sample encode the same CDR3. The chain combines TRBV2 with TRBJ1-5, with unresolved D. Germline V gene lookup returns CDR1 SNHLY and CDR2 FYNNEI. Trimming took 1 base from V and 0 from J, leaving 7 bases between them. The CDR3 runs 15 residues. CDR3 amino acids: CASSEEGDSNQPQHF. DNA for the CDR3: TGTGCCAGCAGTGAAGAGGGAGATAGCAATCAGCCCCAGCATTTT. Together with reference TRBV2 and TRBJ1-5, the CDR3 gives the full variable domain: EPEVTQTPSHQVTQMGQEVILRCVPISNHLYFYWYRQILGQKVEFLVSFYNNEISEKSEIFDDQFSVERPDGSNFTLKIRSTKLEDSAMYFCASSEEGDSNQPQHFGDGTRLSIL.

V is TRBV9 and J is TRBJ1-1, with D maybe TRBD1 (5 bases). The germline V gene encodes CDR1 SGDLS and CDR2 YYNGEE. The CDR3 has 15 amino acids. Trimming stripped 3 bases from V and 1 base from J, with 13 bases between. As DNA, the CDR3 is TGTGCCAGCAGCGCACCAAGTGGGGGGAACACTGAAGCTTTCTTT. It translates to CASSAPSGGNTEAFF.

The genes are TRBV6-1 and TRBJ2-3; D remains ambiguous. This CDR3 has 16 amino acids. The germline V gene has CDR1 MNHNS and CDR2 SASEGT. Deletions cut 3 bases from V and 2 bases from J, with 15 bases between. The CDR3 protein is CASSDPRSRSTDTQYF. CDR3 DNA sequence: TGTGCCAGCAGTGACCCCCGCTCTCGGTCCACAGATACGCAGTATTTT.